The clone carrying this TCR beta chain is categorized as large. Its antigen is currently unknown. With 4 bases removed from V and 1 base from J, the gap between germline ends came to 16 bases. There are 16 residues in the CDR3. Germline V CDR1 and CDR2: LGHNA, YNFKEQ. TCRdb's table, derived via immunoSEQ multiplex PCR, lists solely in-frame clones and lacks some. This sample has approximately 5,700 clones; around 87% occur once, and the top ten carry 2% to 2.5%. The source of the sample is a study of chemoradiotherapy in HPV16-positive cancers. Study-wide points: Functional assays defining HPV-specific T cells used only a couple of HPV16-positive patients. Candidate HPV-specific clones and E7-related TCR motifs grew in tumor during treatment. HPV-responsive T-cell expansion during chemoradiotherapy was linked to improved recurrence-free survival in HPV16-positive patients.

This rearrangement joins TRBV4-2 to TRBJ1-1; a possible D gene is TRBD1 (5 bases). Here the sequenced sample was tumor tissue, taken from a patient who underwent chemoradiotherapy. This clonotype originated in a human donor with HPV-associated anogenital cancer. As DNA, the CDR3 is TGTGCCAGCAGCCCGAGCCGGGGGTCGCCGAACACTGAAGCTTTCTTT. It encodes CASSPSRGSPNTEAFF.